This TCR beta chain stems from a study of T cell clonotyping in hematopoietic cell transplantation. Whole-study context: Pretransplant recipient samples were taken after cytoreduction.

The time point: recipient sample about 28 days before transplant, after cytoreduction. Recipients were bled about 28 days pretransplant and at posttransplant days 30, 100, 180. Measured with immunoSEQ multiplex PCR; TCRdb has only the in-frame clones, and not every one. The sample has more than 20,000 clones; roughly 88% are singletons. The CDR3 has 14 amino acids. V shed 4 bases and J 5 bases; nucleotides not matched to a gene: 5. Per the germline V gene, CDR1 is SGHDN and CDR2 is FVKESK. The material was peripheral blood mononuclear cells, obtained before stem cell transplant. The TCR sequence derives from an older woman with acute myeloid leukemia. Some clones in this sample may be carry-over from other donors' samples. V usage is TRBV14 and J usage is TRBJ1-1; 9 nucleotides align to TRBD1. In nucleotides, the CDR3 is TGTGCCAGCAGCCCACGACAGGGGGTAACTGAAGCTTTCTTT. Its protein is CASSPRQGVTEAFF. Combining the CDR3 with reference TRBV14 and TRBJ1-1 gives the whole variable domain EAGVTQFPSHSVIEKGQTVTLRCDPISGHDNLYWYRRVMGKEIKFLLHFVKESKQDESGMPNNRFLAERTGGTYSTLKVQPAELEDSGVYFCASSPRQGVTEAFFGQGTRLTVV.